Listed below are T cell receptor beta chains from one sample, sequenced in a study of T-cell memory formation after mild COVID-19. TCRdb re-called the 5' RACE reads through MiXCR, storing one row per CDR3 protein. The sample includes approximately 170,000 distinct CDR3 sequences, under 15% seen only once; the top ten take approximately 3.6%. The sample comprised PBMCs or a T cell subset sorted from them (not recorded which). The origin of the receptors is a man aged 18 to 30 who had mild COVID-19 (a few samples of this study predate the infection). Cell type and time point are not known. The CDR3 runs from the conserved cysteine through the conserved F or W. The order of the fields is J gene, CDR3 length, V gene, clone size, D gene, CDR3 protein, CDR3 DNA. D genes are given only for firm matches. Clone size is given for some rows only: seen once, a few or many times, or a class if the clone is expanded.

J: TRBJ1-3; length: 17; V: TRBV5-6; size: few; D: -; CDR3: CASSFGHFVRSGNTIYF; DNA: TGTGCCAGCAGCTTCGGACATTTCGTCCGCTCTGGAAACACCATATATTTT
J: TRBJ2-7; length: 14; V: TRBV5-5; size: many; D: TRBD1; CDR3: CASSIWTGRYEQYF; DNA: TGTGCCAGCAGCATTTGGACAGGGAGGTACGAGCAGTACTTC
J: TRBJ2-3; length: 14; V: TRBV2; size: -; D: TRBD1; CDR3: CASETTGSTDTQYF; DNA: TGTGCCAGTGAGACGACAGGGAGCACAGATACGCAGTATTTT
J: TRBJ2-7; length: 14; V: TRBV6-6; size: few; D: -; CDR3: CASSYVETGHEQYF; DNA: TGTGCCAGCAGTTACGTTGAGACAGGCCACGAGCAGTACTTC
J: TRBJ1-1; length: 11; V: TRBV6-6; size: -; D: -; CDR3: CASSYREGAFF; DNA: TGTGCCAGCAGTTACAGGGAAGGAGCTTTCTTT
J: TRBJ2-2; length: 16; V: TRBV5-1; size: few; D: -; CDR3: CASSPHRDTTTGELFF; DNA: TGCGCCAGCAGCCCCCACCGGGACACCACGACCGGGGAGCTGTTTTTT
J: TRBJ2-2; length: 14; V: TRBV30; size: few; D: -; CDR3: CAWRRGVNTGELFF; DNA: TGTGCCTGGAGAAGAGGGGTCAACACCGGGGAGCTGTTTTTT
J: TRBJ2-7; length: 12; V: TRBV7-6; size: few; D: -; CDR3: CASSPDRYEQYF; DNA: TGTGCCAGCAGCCCTGACCGGTACGAGCAGTACTTC
J: TRBJ1-5; length: 14; V: TRBV7-9; size: -; D: -; CDR3: CASSFLGDNQPQHF; DNA: TGTGCCAGCAGCTTTCTGGGGGACAATCAGCCCCAGCATTTT
J: TRBJ2-3; length: 15; V: TRBV12-3/TRBV12-4; size: many; D: -; CDR3: CASSPPRGRTDTQYF; DNA: TGTGCCAGCAGCCCCCCGCGGGGACGTACAGATACGCAGTATTTT
J: TRBJ1-4; length: 13; V: TRBV30; size: -; D: -; CDR3: CAWRTTGTEKLFF; DNA: TGTGCCTGGAGAACCACAGGGACTGAAAAACTGTTTTTT
J: TRBJ2-1; length: 15; V: TRBV4-2; size: -; D: TRBD2; CDR3: CASSQDPTSGNEQFF; DNA: TGTGCCAGCAGCCAAGATCCGACTAGCGGTAATGAGCAGTTCTTC
J: TRBJ1-1; length: 15; V: TRBV15; size: few; D: -; CDR3: CATSSPGLKTTEAFF; DNA: TGTGCCACCAGCAGTCCGGGACTTAAAACCACTGAAGCTTTCTTT
J: TRBJ1-4; length: 18; V: TRBV7-8; size: -; D: -; CDR3: CASSPVRAASLPNEKLFF; DNA: TGTGCCAGCAGCCCCGTCCGGGCCGCTAGCTTGCCTAATGAAAAACTGTTTTTT
J: TRBJ2-3; length: 17; V: TRBV5-1; size: few; D: TRBD2; CDR3: CASSLGLAGGPTETQYF; DNA: TGCGCCAGCAGCTTAGGACTAGCGGGGGGGCCTACAGAGACGCAGTATTTT
J: TRBJ2-2; length: 13; V: TRBV20-1; size: -; D: -; CDR3: CSARGTGHGELFF; DNA: TGCAGTGCTAGAGGCACGGGGCACGGGGAGCTGTTTTTT
J: TRBJ1-5; length: 15; V: TRBV5-4; size: -; D: TRBD1; CDR3: CASSSGTGPNQPQHF; DNA: TGTGCCAGCAGCTCCGGGACAGGGCCTAATCAGCCCCAGCATTTT
J: TRBJ2-5; length: 12; V: TRBV5-4; size: few; D: -; CDR3: CATKTPSESQYF; DNA: TGTGCCACCAAGACACCTTCGGAGTCCCAGTACTTC
J: TRBJ1-2; length: 15; V: TRBV5-1; size: -; D: -; CDR3: CASSLAPQVNYGYTF; DNA: TGCGCCAGCAGCTTGGCCCCACAGGTCAACTATGGCTACACCTTC
J: TRBJ2-1; length: 13; V: TRBV7-3; size: -; D: -; CDR3: CASRSRRGDEQFF; DNA: TGTGCCAGCAGAAGCCGCAGGGGCGATGAGCAGTTCTTC
J: TRBJ2-7; length: 14; V: TRBV18; size: -; D: -; CDR3: CASSPATRVGEQYF; DNA: TGTGCCAGCTCACCAGCTACCAGGGTTGGCGAGCAGTACTTC
J: TRBJ1-1; length: 15; V: TRBV7-9; size: -; D: TRBD1; CDR3: CASTLGQGLNTEAFF; DNA: TGTGCCAGCACCCTCGGACAGGGGTTGAACACTGAAGCTTTCTTT
J: TRBJ2-4; length: 14; V: TRBV14; size: few; D: -; CDR3: CASSPGPGFGIQYF; DNA: TGTGCCAGCAGCCCCGGGCCAGGCTTTGGCATTCAGTACTTC
J: TRBJ2-5; length: 15; V: TRBV5-1; size: -; D: TRBD2; CDR3: CASSYGTSGQETQYF; DNA: TGCGCCAGCAGCTACGGGACTAGCGGTCAAGAGACCCAGTACTTC
J: TRBJ2-3; length: 13; V: TRBV29-1; size: few; D: -; CDR3: CSVSWIRTDTQYF; DNA: TGCAGCGTTTCCTGGATCCGCACAGATACGCAGTATTTT
J: TRBJ2-1; length: 17; V: TRBV7-8; size: few; D: -; CDR3: CASSSQNRGAGLNEQFF; DNA: TGTGCCAGCAGCTCCCAGAATCGAGGGGCCGGTTTGAATGAGCAGTTCTTC
J: TRBJ2-2; length: 15; V: TRBV2; size: few; D: -; CDR3: CASKRDNANTGELFF; DNA: TGTGCCAGCAAAAGGGACAACGCGAACACCGGGGAGCTGTTTTTT
J: TRBJ2-2; length: 14; V: TRBV10-3; size: few; D: -; CDR3: CAISPGTGTGELFF; DNA: TGTGCCATCAGCCCAGGTACCGGCACCGGGGAGCTGTTTTTT
J: TRBJ2-5; length: 12; V: TRBV20-1; size: many; D: TRBD2; CDR3: CSAGLVEETQYF; DNA: TGCAGTGCGGGACTAGTGGAAGAGACCCAGTACTTC
J: TRBJ1-5; length: 14; V: TRBV20-1; size: few; D: -; CDR3: CSAREGQYNQPQHF; DNA: TGCAGTGCTAGAGAAGGACAGTACAATCAGCCCCAGCATTTT
J: TRBJ2-3; length: 16; V: TRBV7-3; size: few; D: TRBD2; CDR3: CASSSVAGGTTDTQYF; DNA: TGTGCCAGCAGCTCCGTGGCGGGGGGGACCACAGATACGCAGTATTTT
J: TRBJ1-5; length: 13; V: TRBV2; size: few; D: -; CDR3: CASSEMVNQPQHF; DNA: TGTGCCAGCAGCGAAATGGTGAATCAGCCCCAGCATTTT
J: TRBJ2-5; length: 17; V: TRBV3-1; size: few; D: TRBD2; CDR3: CASSQGTTSPKPETQYF; DNA: TGTGCCAGCAGCCAAGGAACGACTAGCCCTAAGCCGGAGACCCAGTACTTC
J: TRBJ1-2; length: 13; V: TRBV7-2; size: many; D: TRBD1; CDR3: CASSPEGAYGYTF; DNA: TGTGCCAGCAGCCCTGAGGGGGCGTATGGCTACACCTTC
J: TRBJ2-2; length: 18; V: TRBV5-1; size: -; D: -; CDR3: CASSPGRRESANTGELFF; DNA: TGCGCCAGCAGCCCGGGACGGAGAGAGAGCGCGAACACCGGGGAGCTGTTTTTT
J: TRBJ1-1; length: 15; V: TRBV4-1; size: -; D: TRBD1; CDR3: CASSQDQGTGIEAFF; DNA: TGCGCCAGCAGCCAAGATCAAGGGACAGGGATTGAAGCTTTCTTT
J: TRBJ2-1; length: 17; V: TRBV6-5; size: -; D: -; CDR3: CASRELSAPGLDNEQFF; DNA: TGTGCCAGCAGGGAGCTAAGCGCACCGGGACTGGACAATGAGCAGTTCTTC
J: TRBJ1-5; length: 17; V: TRBV7-2; size: -; D: -; CDR3: CASSSPAAVGIYQPQHF; DNA: TGTGCCAGCAGCTCCCCGGCGGCGGTAGGAATATATCAGCCCCAGCATTTT
J: TRBJ1-4; length: 14; V: TRBV5-4; size: few; D: -; CDR3: CASSARDGNEKLFF; DNA: TGTGCCAGCAGTGCGAGGGACGGAAATGAAAAACTGTTTTTT
J: TRBJ2-5; length: 13; V: TRBV5-1; size: few; D: TRBD2; CDR3: CASSLAGAETQYF; DNA: TGCGCCAGCAGCTTAGCGGGGGCAGAGACCCAGTACTTC
J: TRBJ1-1; length: 14; V: TRBV18; size: few; D: -; CDR3: CASSPERPFTEAFF; DNA: TGTGCCAGCTCACCGGAGCGGCCGTTCACTGAAGCTTTCTTT
J: TRBJ2-3; length: 13; V: TRBV7-2; size: few; D: -; CDR3: CASTSRGTDTQYF; DNA: TGTGCCAGCACCTCCAGGGGCACAGATACGCAGTATTTT
J: TRBJ2-5; length: 15; V: TRBV7-7; size: -; D: -; CDR3: CASMKERDFLGTQYF; DNA: TGTGCCAGCATGAAGGAGCGAGACTTTCTAGGGACCCAGTACTTC
J: TRBJ2-5; length: 15; V: TRBV5-1; size: many; D: TRBD2; CDR3: CASRSGGLVKETQYF; DNA: TGCGCCAGCAGGAGTGGGGGACTAGTGAAAGAGACCCAGTACTTC
J: TRBJ1-6; length: 15; V: TRBV5-1; size: few; D: TRBD1; CDR3: CASSRGQGVESPLHF; DNA: TGCGCCAGCAGCCGCGGACAGGGGGTGGAATCACCCCTCCACTTT
J: TRBJ2-2; length: 15; V: TRBV12-3/TRBV12-4; size: -; D: -; CDR3: CASSLVSGNTGELFF; DNA: TGTGCCAGCAGTTTAGTTTCAGGGAACACCGGGGAGCTGTTTTTT
J: TRBJ1-4; length: 14; V: TRBV12-3/TRBV12-4; size: few; D: TRBD1; CDR3: CASSPGGSNEKLFF; DNA: TGTGCCAGCAGTCCAGGGGGCTCTAATGAAAAACTGTTTTTT
J: TRBJ1-1; length: 14; V: TRBV12-3/TRBV12-4; size: -; D: TRBD1; CDR3: CASSLIQGDTEAFF; DNA: TGTGCCAGCAGTTTAATTCAGGGGGACACTGAAGCTTTCTTT
J: TRBJ2-3; length: 15; V: TRBV28; size: few; D: -; CDR3: CASSMGLSSTDTQYF; DNA: TGTGCCAGCTCTATGGGGCTTTCTAGCACAGATACGCAGTATTTT
J: TRBJ2-2; length: 14; V: TRBV20-1; size: -; D: TRBD1; CDR3: CSVLGQGRTGELFF; DNA: TGCAGTGTCTTGGGACAGGGACGCACCGGGGAGCTGTTTTTT
J: TRBJ2-7; length: 15; V: TRBV7-2; size: -; D: TRBD2; CDR3: CASSSLGGVAYEQYF; DNA: TGTGCCAGCAGCTCTCTCGGGGGGGTTGCCTACGAGCAGTACTTC
J: TRBJ1-5; length: 16; V: TRBV20-1; size: few; D: TRBD1; CDR3: CSAREWDRGSNQPQHF; DNA: TGCAGTGCTAGAGAATGGGACAGAGGAAGCAATCAGCCCCAGCATTTT